One and the same sample provided the 3 T cell receptor beta chains below, sequenced in a study of blood T cell repertoires in COVID-19. Generated by immunoSEQ multiplex PCR, the TCRdb table keeps only in-frame clones and is missing some. Of about 150,000 clones detected, around 87% appear once; the ten largest clones hold roughly an eighth. The sample was peripheral blood. All receptors come from a man between 18 and 29 years old with COVID-19, enrolled during active disease.

The rearrangement uses TRBV6-5 and TRBJ2-1; 7 nucleotides agree with TRBD2. V shed 2 bases, J shed 7 bases, and the junction held 5 bases outside the gene matches. The CDR3 covers 14 residues. Per germline, CDR1 MNHEY and CDR2 SVGAGI. As DNA, the CDR3 is TGTGCCAGCAGTTACGGGGGGGGTAGTAATGAGCAGTTCTTC. This translates into CASSYGGGSNEQFF.

The V call is TRBV7-9, the J call TRBJ1-1, with a tentative D call TRBD1 (5 bases). This CDR3 is 14 amino acids long. The V gene lost 6 bases and the J gene lost 2 bases, with 13 bases spanning the gap. Germline-derived CDR1 and CDR2 are SEHNR and FQNEAQ (reference sequence). The DNA of the CDR3 is TGTGCCAGCAGTTGGGGGGTGGGAAACACTGAAGCTTTCTTT. Protein product: CASSWGVGNTEAFF.

The rearrangement joins TRBV7-2 to TRBJ2-5; D is uncertain. V gave up 1 base and J gave up 2 bases, with 14 bases separating them. This CDR3 has 16 amino acids. The V gene's germline CDR1 is SGHTA and CDR2 FQGNSA. CDR3 sequence (DNA): TGTGCCAGCAGCTTAGATGGAGCAGCCCTTCAAGAGACCCAGTACTTC. Amino acid sequence: CASSLDGAALQETQYF.